These T cell receptor beta chains were read from a single sample in a study of blood T cell repertoires in COVID-19. Method: immunoSEQ multiplex PCR; TCRdb's copy keeps in-frame clones and lacks some. Of about 300,000 clones listed, roughly 85% are singletons. The sample consisted of PBMCs or T cells enriched from blood (not recorded which). The receptors here all came from a woman aged 30 to 39 who had recovered from COVID-19. The CDR3 runs from the conserved cysteine through the conserved F or W. The D gene is left open where the match is weak. For some rows the clone size is stated as once, few or many, or as a class when expanded; others skip it.

TRBV3-1/TRBV3-2	14	few	TRBJ1-2	TRBD1	CASSPRQGWYGYTF	TGTGCCAGCAGCCCACGACAGGGCTGGTATGGCTACACCTTC
TRBV9	16	-	TRBJ2-5	TRBD2	CASSVGTSVIQETQYF	TGTGCCAGCAGCGTGGGGACTAGCGTGATACAAGAGACCCAGTACTTC
TRBV19	12	-	TRBJ1-2	-	CASSTTAYGYTF	TGTGCCAGTAGTACGACAGCATATGGCTACACCTTC
TRBV2	17	-	TRBJ1-1	TRBD1	CASSGGQGGRGNTEAFF	TGTGCCAGCAGTGGGGGACAGGGTGGCCGGGGAAACACTGAAGCTTTCTTT
TRBV19	15	-	TRBJ1-2	TRBD1	CASSPGTGQTYGYTF	TGTGCCAGTAGTCCAGGGACAGGGCAGACCTATGGCTACACCTTC
TRBV6-5	15	-	TRBJ1-5	TRBD1	CASRPGQGDNQPQHF	TGTGCCAGCAGACCGGGACAGGGGGACAATCAGCCCCAGCATTTT
TRBV27	14	-	TRBJ1-3	-	CASSSRLSGNTIYF	TGTGCCAGCAGTTCAAGACTCTCTGGAAACACCATATATTTT
TRBV7-3	14	-	TRBJ1-2	-	CASSPGSRGEGYTF	TGTGCCAGCAGCCCCGGGTCAAGAGGAGAGGGCTACACCTTC
TRBV11-2	15	-	TRBJ1-6	-	CASSRGEGPGSPLHF	TGTGCCAGCAGCCGGGGGGAGGGGCCGGGTTCACCCCTCCACTTT
TRBV6-5	15	-	TRBJ2-5	-	CASSRPGRGQETQYF	TGTGCCAGCAGCCGACCGGGGCGGGGACAAGAGACCCAGTACTTC